Presented here are 20 T cell receptor beta chains from one specimen sequenced in a study of T cell repertoires and leukemia-associated antigens. Which antigens these TCRs recognize remains unknown. TCRdb re-derived calls from the 5' RACE reads in MiXCR, one entry per CDR3 protein. Found here are 9,000 to 15,000 distinct CDR3 sequences, about 38% of them singletons; the top ten hold less than 40%. The sequenced sample consisted of CD3+ T cells sorted from blood and cultured. These receptors all stem from a female donor in good health.

In its sample, this clonotype is medium-sized. The chain recombines TRBV27 with TRBJ2-7; possibly TRBD2 for D (5 bases). Germline V gives CDR1 MNHEY, CDR2 SMNVEV (reference sequence). Trimming cost V 7 bases and J 3 bases, with 16 bases left between them. The CDR3 runs to 14 residues. This CDR3 is CASTRAGVFYEQYF. The CDR3 nucleotides are TGTGCCAGCACCAGAGCCGGGGTATTCTACGAGCAGTACTTC.

The V gene is TRBV21-1, the J gene TRBJ2-4. TRBV21-1 constitutes a pseudogene. The CDR3 length is 12 residues. The CDR3 sequence is CASRTGKNTQYF. In DNA, the CDR3 is TGTGCCAGTCGTACGGGCAAAAACACTCAGTACTTC.

As to this clonotype: At one boundary the junction diverges from the germline segment, which might be a read error. This chain connects TRBV15 to TRBJ2-6, with D hard to call. Germline values: CDR1 LNHNV, CDR2 YYDKDF (reference sequence). The CDR3 spans 19 residues. CDR3: CATSRGINAESAGANVLTF. The CDR3, as DNA: TGTGCGACCAGCAGAGGCATCAACGCAGAGTCCGCTGGGGCCAACGTCCTGACTTTC.

V gene TRBV20-1 combines with J gene TRBJ2-3; TRBD2 agrees at 12 bases. The CDR3 extends over 14 amino acids. In germline, CDR1 is DFQATT, CDR2 SNEGSKA (reference sequence). J lost 7 bases, V lost 1 base, and 3 bases had no gene match. CDR3 coding DNA: TGCAGTGCTAGAGGACTAGCGGGAGAATATACGCAGTATTTT. Residues: CSARGLAGEYTQYF.

This clonotype occurred many times. This chain links TRBV15 with TRBJ2-3, with 11 bases aligning to TRBD1. The V segment lost 0 bases and the J segment 4 bases; nucleotides outside the gene matches: 3. The CDR3 spans 16 residues. Looked up from germline, CDR1 is LNHNV and CDR2 is YYDKDF (reference sequence). CDR3 sequence reads: CATSRDRTGGADTQYF. The CDR3 region has the DNA TGTGCCACCAGCAGAGATCGGACAGGGGGCGCAGATACGCAGTATTTT.

The chain is built from TRBV13 and TRBJ2-1; the match to TRBD2 covers 14 bases. CDR1 is PRHDT and CDR2 is FYEKMQ in the germline V gene (reference sequence). This CDR3 contains 17 residues. Trimming took 5 bases from V and 5 from J; bases not matched to a gene: 8. The CDR3 spells CASSRSTSGREDNEQFF. CDR3 DNA sequence: TGTGCCAGCAGCCGTTCGACTAGCGGGAGGGAGGACAATGAGCAGTTCTTC.

V and J are TRBV7-2 and TRBJ2-7; TRBD2 aligns across 15 bases. The CDR3 length is 14 residues. Looked up from germline, CDR1 is SGHTA and CDR2 is FQGNSA. V lost 7 bases and J lost 7; bases outside the gene matches: 5. CDR3 amino acids: CASTSGLAGGEQYF. The CDR3 bases are TGTGCCAGCACCTCGGGACTAGCGGGAGGTGAGCAGTACTTC.

A single count supports this clonotype. The gene calls are TRBV20-1 and TRBJ1-2; perhaps TRBD1 as D (6 bases). V lost 3 bases and J 14 bases, leaving 22 bases between the germline ends. Germline V gives CDR1 DFQATT, CDR2 SNEGSKA (reference sequence). The CDR3 covers 13 residues. CDR3: CSASLTGNYGFTF. CDR3 nucleotides: TGCAGTGCTAGTTTAACAGGGAACTATGGCTTTACCTTC.

The V gene is TRBV24-1, the J gene TRBJ2-1; 10 bases agree with TRBD1. In germline, CDR1 is KGHDR, CDR2 SFDVKD. The CDR3 length is 14 residues. V was clipped by 2 bases and J by 14 bases; unmatched bases: 8. This chain's CDR3 is CATSDYGDRGGEFF. The DNA for the CDR3 is TGTGCCACCAGTGATTACGGGGACAGGGGAGGGGAGTTCTTC.

V gene TRBV24-1 combines with J gene TRBJ2-3; TRBD1 aligns across 7 bases. The CDR3 runs 16 residues. CDR1 is KGHDR, CDR2 SFDVKD, per germline. The junction had 8 bases not matched to a gene; V was cut back by 5 bases and J by 1 base. The CDR3 region is CATSAPDRVGTDTQYF. CDR3 bases: TGTGCCACCAGTGCCCCCGACAGGGTAGGCACAGATACGCAGTATTTT.

This clonotype was detected many times. A much larger clone is a single base away; this may be a read error. The genes are TRBV20-1 and TRBJ2-7; D might be TRBD1 (6 bases). Germline lookup yields CDR1 DFQATT and CDR2 SNEGSKA (reference sequence). This CDR3 contains 12 residues. The CDR3 region has the DNA TGCGGTGCTGGACTTCAGGGGAACGAGCAGTACTTC. This gives the protein CGAGLQGNEQYF.

By proportion, this clonotype is medium-sized. The genes are TRBV7-9 and TRBJ1-3; TRBD1 might be the D (5 bases). The V and J ends lost 5 bases and 0 bases respectively, with 14 bases between them. The CDR3 is 16 amino acids. The germline CDR1 and CDR2 sequences are SEHNR and FQNEAQ (reference sequence). CDR3 region: CASSPGDRVSGNTIYF. The CDR3 coding sequence is TGTGCCAGCAGCCCGGGTGACAGAGTCTCTGGAAACACCATATATTTT. The complete variable domain, with remaining parts taken from reference TRBV7-9 and TRBJ1-3, reads DTGVSQNPRHKITKRGQNVTFRCDPISEHNRLYWYRQTLGQGPEFLTYFQNEAQLEKSRLLSDRFSAERPKGSFSTLEIQRTEQGDSAMYLCASSPGDRVSGNTIYFGEGSWLTVV.

This clonotype was counted between two and nine times. V and J are TRBV5-5 and TRBJ2-1; 9 bases match TRBD2. This CDR3 comprises 16 residues. V shed 2 bases, J shed 4 bases, and the junction held 7 bases outside the gene matches. CDR1 and CDR2 (germline): SGHKS, YYEKEE (reference sequence). The CDR3 DNA sequence: TGTGCCAGCAGCTTACATAGCGGGAGTGCATACAATGAGCAGTTCTTC. It codes for CASSLHSGSAYNEQFF.

This clonotype is medium-sized within its sample. As DNA, the CDR3 is TGTGCCACCAGACCACCGGGGACTAGGAAGCAGTTCTTC. Translation gives CATRPPGTRKQFF. The chain recombines TRBV15 with TRBJ2-1, with 8 bases that match TRBD2. V shed 6 bases, J shed 11 bases, and the junction held 9 bases outside the gene matches. Germline values: CDR1 LNHNV, CDR2 YYDKDF (reference sequence). The CDR3 totals 13 residues.

Notes on this clonotype: One end of the junction does not line up with germline, which may come from a read error. The chain couples TRBV12-3 or TRBV12-4 to TRBJ2-3; D may be TRBD1 (7 bases). This CDR3 contains 16 residues. The CDR3 loop is CGSGLRAQGRPDTQYF. CDR3 nucleotide sequence: TGTGGCAGCGGTTTGAGGGCACAGGGGAGGCCAGATACGCAGTATTTT.

This clonotype has a single count. One end of the junction fails to match germline, which may point to a read error. The chain links TRBV24-1 to TRBJ2-1, with D perhaps TRBD2 (6 bases). Looked up from germline, CDR1 is KGHDR and CDR2 is SFDVKD. The CDR3 sequence is 15 residues long. The CDR3: CATSALRDSRNGQFF. The CDR3 nucleotides read TGTGCCACCAGCGCCCTCCGGGACTCCCGCAATGGGCAGTTCTTC.

This clonotype is classed as medium-sized. V gene TRBV10-3 combines with J gene TRBJ2-2; D unresolved. CDR3 length: 12 amino acids. The V end was cut by 10 bases, the J end by 6 bases, with 12 bases between. CDR1 is ENHRY, CDR2 SYGVKD, per germline. CDR3: CASLRSAGELFF. CDR3 coding DNA: TGTGCCAGCCTGAGGAGTGCCGGGGAGCTGTTTTTT.

This clonotype has only a few counts. The V and J genes are TRBV9 and TRBJ1-2; TRBD1 might be the D (6 bases). This CDR3 region has 15 residues. Trimming left V 6 bases short and J 4 bases short, with 19 bases between. Germline assignment: CDR1 SGDLS and CDR2 YYNGEE. The DNA of the CDR3 is TGTGCCAGCACCCCAACCACGGACAGCCGCTATGGCTACACCTTC. Residues: CASTPTTDSRYGYTF.

By sample fraction, this clonotype is medium-sized. This chain uses TRBV12-3 or TRBV12-4 with TRBJ2-2; D may correspond to TRBD1 or TRBD2 (5 bases each). Trimming shortened V by 1 base and J by 3 bases, and 12 bases separated the two germline ends. The CDR3 has 16 residues. Here the CDR3 reads CASSLESGSHTGELFF. CDR3 DNA: TGTGCCAGCAGTTTAGAATCAGGGAGCCACACCGGGGAGCTGTTTTTT.

Comment on this clonotype: This CDR3 is missing its conserved last phenylalanine or tryptophan, likely due to a read error. CDR3 DNA: TGTGCCAGCGGCCCCCGGGACAGGGATACGCAGTATTCT. Translation gives CASGPRDRDTQYS. This chain links TRBV9 with TRBJ2-3; TRBD1 aligns across 8 bases. CDR1 is SGDLS, CDR2 YYNGEE, per germline. V gave up 7 bases and J gave up 6 bases; unmatched junction bases: 7. The CDR3 extends over 13 amino acids.